The source of this T cell receptor beta chain is a study of response to subunit inactivated influenza vaccine. This clonotype was seen more than once but under ten times. Its antigen is currently unknown. General study points: Authors suggested few new T cells are recruited by each seasonal influenza vaccination.

TCRdb processed the RT-PCR reads anew with MiXCR; each CDR3 protein has one entry. Found here are about 650,000 distinct CDR3 sequences, about a sixth of them singletons; the top ten hold around 10%. The sequencing used PBMCs from blood, collected about 11 days after vaccination. The TCR was taken from a man between 45 and 60 years old who received an inactivated influenza vaccine.

CDR3 DNA: TGTGCCAGTAGTCCCCGGACAGGCCGCTCCTACAATGAGCAGTTCTTC. Translated, it gives CASSPRTGRSYNEQFF. The gene calls are TRBV19 and TRBJ2-1; the match to TRBD1 covers 7 bases. CDR1 is LNHDA and CDR2 is SQIVND in the germline V gene (reference sequence). This CDR3 is built from 16 residues. Germline trimming cut 5 bases from V and 0 bases from J; bases unmatched to any gene: 7.